The 20 T cell receptor beta chains reported below all come from one sample, sequenced in a study of T cells expressing NK-cell markers. TCRdb reprocessed the 5' RACE reads and keeps a single row for each CDR3 protein, giving no DNA. The sample table sets out roughly 350,000 distinct CDR3 sequences. Sample: blood T cells: a sorted CD56 or NKG2C T cell subset, CD4+ or CD8+ T cells, or bulk PBMC T cells (not recorded which). These receptor sequences come from a man aged 18 to 70 in good health.

The chain carries TRBV21-1 and TRBJ2-1. TRBV21-1 is a pseudogene locus. The CDR3 is 15 residues long. CDR3 loop: CANVGKRWHRNEQFF.

V is TRBV20-1 and J is TRBJ1-1; absent DNA, TCRdb's TRBD1 call cannot be checked. The germline gives CDR1 DFQATT, CDR2 SNEGSKA (reference sequence). The CDR3 sequence is 16 residues long. The chain's CDR3 is CSASNPLDRLNTEAFF.

This chain joins TRBV28 and TRBJ1-1. Germline assignment: CDR1 MDHEN and CDR2 SYDVKM. The CDR3 loop spans 11 amino acids. The chain's CDR3 is CASRWNTEAFF.

This chain connects TRBV4-2 to TRBJ2-3. Germline V CDR1 and CDR2: LGHNA, YNFKEQ. The CDR3 consists of 16 residues. Here the CDR3 reads CASSQDLGGMTDTQYF.

The chain has TRBV19 and TRBJ2-6; TCRdb lists TRBD2, though no DNA is available to test this call. Germline CDR1 reads LNHDA; CDR2 reads SQIVND (reference sequence). The CDR3 consists of 18 residues. CDR3 amino acids: CASRKVPKAHSGANVLTF.

V is TRBV12-3 or TRBV12-4 and J is TRBJ2-3; as DNA is missing, the TRBD1 call by TCRdb cannot be tested. The CDR3 contains 15 residues. The CDR3 spells CASTQGTASTDTQYF.

The genes are TRBV2 and TRBJ2-5. This CDR3 has 12 residues. Germline V gene data show CDR1 as SNHLY and CDR2 as FYNNEI. The CDR3 loop is CAAGRVQETQYF.

The genes are TRBV20-1 and TRBJ2-1; checking the TCRdb D call of TRBD2 is not possible without DNA. Germline V CDR1 and CDR2: DFQATT, SNEGSKA (reference sequence). CDR3 length equals 16 residues. CDR3 sequence: CSAENSGSGFYNEQFF.

The chain uses TRBV6-2 or TRBV6-3 and TRBJ1-5; the TRBD1 assignment by TCRdb is unverifiable without DNA. The CDR3 contains 15 residues. CDR1 and CDR2 (germline): MNHEY, SVGEGT. The CDR3 is CASSYKDRGPQPQHF.

V gene TRBV7-2 combines with J gene TRBJ2-6. This CDR3 comprises 16 residues. The germline CDR1 and CDR2 sequences are SGHTA and FQGNSA. The CDR3 here is CASSAYVAGGANVLTF.

This chain connects TRBV15 to TRBJ2-2; without DNA, the TCRdb call of TRBD1 cannot be checked. CDR1 and CDR2 (germline): LNHNV, YYDKDF (reference sequence). The CDR3 covers 20 residues. This chain's CDR3 is CATSRDVGQGRFENTGELFF.

J is TRBJ2-7 and V is TRBV25-1; the D call of TRBD1 rests on TCRdb alone, since no DNA is present to check it. Germline values: CDR1 MGHDK, CDR2 SYGVNS. The CDR3 covers 15 residues. This chain's CDR3 is CASSPTQGTPEEQYF.

The V call is TRBV6-1, the J call TRBJ1-4. The CDR3 runs 14 residues. CDR1 is MNHNS and CDR2 is SASEGT in the germline V gene. This CDR3 reads CASSVWATNEKLFF.

The rearrangement links TRBV5-1 to TRBJ2-3; lacking DNA, the TRBD2 call made by TCRdb goes unchecked. Germline CDR1 SGHRS, CDR2 YFSETQ. This CDR3 has 16 residues. The CDR3 loop is CASSRDGGGVTDTQYF.

This chain joins TRBV7-3 and TRBJ2-1. Per the germline V gene, CDR1 is SGHTA and CDR2 is FQGTGA. The CDR3 length is 14 residues. The CDR3 here is CASSPTRDYNEQFF.

The rearrangement uses TRBV18 and TRBJ2-3; TCRdb names TRBD1, which stays unverified in the absence of DNA. This CDR3 has 15 amino acids. Looked up from germline, CDR1 is KGHSH and CDR2 is LQKENI. This CDR3 reads CASSPSRGTTDTQYF.

V usage is TRBV6-1 and J usage is TRBJ2-5; TCRdb proposes TRBD1, but this gene call is untestable without DNA. Germline CDR1 and CDR2: MNHNS and SASEGT. The CDR3 has 13 residues. CDR3 residues: CASSPRGSETQYF.

The chain couples TRBV10-3 to TRBJ1-1; TCRdb selects TRBD1, and the lack of DNA leaves this call unchecked. There are 16 residues in the CDR3. Germline V gene data show CDR1 as ENHRY and CDR2 as SYGVKD. The chain's CDR3 is CATHPGQGIRNTEAFF.

The chain is built from TRBV3-1 and TRBJ2-1; TCRdb's D call of TRBD2 is untestable without DNA. CDR3 length: 16 amino acids. Germline CDR1 reads LGHDT; CDR2 reads YNNKEL (reference sequence). The CDR3 sequence: CASRLAGIDRRNEQFF.

This sequence joins TRBV3-1 and TRBJ2-3; TCRdb's assignment of TRBD1 cannot be checked, as there is no DNA. Germline V gives CDR1 LGHDT, CDR2 YNNKEL (reference sequence). The CDR3 sequence is 18 residues long. The CDR3 spells CASSQVFGGVARTDTQYF.